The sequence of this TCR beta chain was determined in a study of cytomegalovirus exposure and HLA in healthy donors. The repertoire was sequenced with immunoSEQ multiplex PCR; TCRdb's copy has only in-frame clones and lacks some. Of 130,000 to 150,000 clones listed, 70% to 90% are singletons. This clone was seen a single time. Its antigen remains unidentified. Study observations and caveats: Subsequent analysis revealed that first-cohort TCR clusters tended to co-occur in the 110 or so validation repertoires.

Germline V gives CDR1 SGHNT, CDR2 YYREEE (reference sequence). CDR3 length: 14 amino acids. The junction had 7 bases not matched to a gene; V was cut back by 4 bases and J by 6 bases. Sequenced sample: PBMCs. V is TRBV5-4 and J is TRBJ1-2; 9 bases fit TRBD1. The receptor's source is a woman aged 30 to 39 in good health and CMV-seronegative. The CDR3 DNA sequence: TGTGCCAGCAGCCCTCTAGACAGGGGGAATGGCTACACCTTC. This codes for CASSPLDRGNGYTF. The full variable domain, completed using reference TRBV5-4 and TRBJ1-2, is ETGVTQSPTHLIKTRGQQVTLRCSSQSGHNTVSWYQQALGQGPQFIFQYYREEENGRGNFPPRFSGLQFPNYSSELNVNALELDDSALYLCASSPLDRGNGYTFGSGTRLTVV.